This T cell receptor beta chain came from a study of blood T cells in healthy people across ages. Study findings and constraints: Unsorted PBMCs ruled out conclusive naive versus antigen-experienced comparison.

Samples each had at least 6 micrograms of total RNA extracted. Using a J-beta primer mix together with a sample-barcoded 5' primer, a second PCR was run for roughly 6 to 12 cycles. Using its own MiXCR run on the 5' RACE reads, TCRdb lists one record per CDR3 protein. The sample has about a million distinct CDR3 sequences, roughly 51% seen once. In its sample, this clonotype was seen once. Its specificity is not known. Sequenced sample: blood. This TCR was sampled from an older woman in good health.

Here the CDR3 reads CASSADYRVHEQYF. Here the CDR3 DNA reads TGTGCCAGCAGCGCGGATTACAGGGTCCACGAGCAGTACTTC. The gene calls are TRBV11-2 and TRBJ2-4; tentative D call: TRBD1 (6 bases). The J call may be faulty, since TRBJ2-7 better matches the DNA end. The CDR3 contains 14 residues. Germline V gives CDR1 SGHAT, CDR2 FQNNGV.